This T cell receptor (beta chain) is drawn from a study of neurological immune-mediated disorders. Described time point: technical triplicate 1. Sorted libraries were derived from over 850,000 CD4+ or CD8+ T cells. The CDR3 has 14 residues. V lost 1 base, J lost 4 bases, and 9 bases lay in between. Germline loops: CDR1 SGHTA, CDR2 FQGTGA. The cDNA came from 5'RACE, which used 10-nucleotide random UMIs. The output of every sequencing run exceeded 190 million TCR-beta sequences, derived from 15-18 subjects. TCRdb independently ran MiXCR on the 5' RACE reads; one entry per CDR3 protein. The data hold roughly 25,000 distinct CDR3 sequences, with roughly an eighth observed a single time. This clonotype was counted ten times or more.

Material for sequencing was CD4+ T cells from blood. This receptor was taken from a female donor with HTLV-1-associated myelopathy (HAM/TSP). J is TRBJ2-3 and V is TRBV7-3; D tentatively fits TRBD1 or TRBD2 (6 bases each). Here the CDR3 reads CASSLSGGPDTQYF. CDR3 nucleotides: TGTGCCAGCAGCTTAAGTGGGGGGCCAGATACGCAGTATTTT.